This T cell receptor beta chain comes out of a study of T cell responses to AZD1222 COVID-19 vaccine. Study overall: Second-dose timings of about 4 or about 12 weeks were pooled.

Study-wide results and caveats: Clonal diversity may have been underestimated in mostly white British donors.

As for this clone: Antigen: not known.

The data were produced by immunoSEQ multiplex PCR, yet TCRdb's version contains in-frame clones alone and is incomplete. The table lists about 120,000 clones, 70% to 90% of them singletons. Germline loops: CDR1 LGHNA, CDR2 YSLEER. The CDR3 runs 19 residues. Trimming took 0 bases from V and 0 from J, leaving 21 bases between them. This TCR was sampled from an adult in good health. This specimen was peripheral blood, taken on day 0 of AZD1222 vaccination. The chain links TRBV4-3 to TRBJ2-7; D may be TRBD2 (7 bases). CDR3 region: CASSQDRDVGGAFSYEQYF. In DNA, the CDR3 is TGCGCCAGCAGCCAAGATAGGGACGTTGGGGGGGCTTTCTCCTACGAGCAGTACTTC.